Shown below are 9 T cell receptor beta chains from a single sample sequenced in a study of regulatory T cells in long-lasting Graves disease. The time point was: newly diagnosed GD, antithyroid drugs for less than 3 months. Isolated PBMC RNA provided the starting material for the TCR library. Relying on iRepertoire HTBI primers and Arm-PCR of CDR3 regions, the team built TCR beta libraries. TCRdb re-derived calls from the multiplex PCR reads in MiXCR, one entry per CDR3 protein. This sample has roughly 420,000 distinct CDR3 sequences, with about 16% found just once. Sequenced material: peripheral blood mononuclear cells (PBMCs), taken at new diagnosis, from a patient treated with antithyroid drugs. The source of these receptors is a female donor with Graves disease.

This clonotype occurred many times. The CDR3 DNA reads as TGTGCCAGCAGTTCCCCCGGGCCTAGGGGTGATGGCTACACCTTC. This gives the protein CASSSPGPRGDGYTF. The V gene is TRBV12-3 or TRBV12-4, the J gene TRBJ1-2, with D maybe TRBD1 (5 bases). CDR3 size: 15 residues. V dropped 4 bases and J dropped 6 bases, with 18 bases sitting between them.

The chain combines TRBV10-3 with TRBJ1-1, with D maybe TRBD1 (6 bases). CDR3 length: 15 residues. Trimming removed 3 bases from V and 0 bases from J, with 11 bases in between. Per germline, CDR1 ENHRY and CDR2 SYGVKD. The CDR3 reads CAISERDTLNTEAFF. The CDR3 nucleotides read TGTGCCATCAGTGAAAGGGACACCTTGAACACTGAAGCTTTCTTT.

CDR3 amino acids: CASSYAHRSTDTQYF. CDR3 DNA sequence: TGTGCCAGCAGTTACGCCCACAGAAGTACAGATACGCAGTATTTT. The gene calls are TRBV6-5 and TRBJ2-3; no firm D call. Trimming took off 2 bases at V and 3 bases at J, with 12 bases between the two ends. The CDR3 contains 15 residues. The germline V gene encodes CDR1 MNHEY and CDR2 SVGAGI.

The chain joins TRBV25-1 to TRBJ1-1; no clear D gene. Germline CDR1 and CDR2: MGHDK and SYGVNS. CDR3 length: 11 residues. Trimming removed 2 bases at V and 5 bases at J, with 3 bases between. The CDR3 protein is CASSEVTEAFF. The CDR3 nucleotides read TGTGCCAGCAGTGAAGTAACTGAAGCTTTCTTT.

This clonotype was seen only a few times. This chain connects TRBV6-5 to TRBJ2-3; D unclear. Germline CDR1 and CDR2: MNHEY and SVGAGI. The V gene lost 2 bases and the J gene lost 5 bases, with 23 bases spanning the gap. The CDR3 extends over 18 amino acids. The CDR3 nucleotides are TGTGCCAGCAGTTACATGAATTTTCCGGACGGCACTTTAGATACGCAGTATTTT. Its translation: CASSYMNFPDGTLDTQYF.

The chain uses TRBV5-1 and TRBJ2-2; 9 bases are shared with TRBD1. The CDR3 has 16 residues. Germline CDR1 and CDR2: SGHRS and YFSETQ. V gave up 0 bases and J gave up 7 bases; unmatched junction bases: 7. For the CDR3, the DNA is TGCGCCAGCAGCTTGGTCTCCGGGACAGGGAACGGGGAGCTGTTTTTT. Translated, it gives CASSLVSGTGNGELFF.

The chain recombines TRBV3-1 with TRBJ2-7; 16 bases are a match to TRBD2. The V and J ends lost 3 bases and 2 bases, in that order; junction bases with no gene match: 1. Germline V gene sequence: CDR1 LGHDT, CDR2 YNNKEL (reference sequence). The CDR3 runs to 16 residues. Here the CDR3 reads CASSQGLAGGPYEQYF. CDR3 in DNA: TGTGCCAGCAGCCAGGGACTAGCGGGAGGGCCCTACGAGCAGTACTTC.

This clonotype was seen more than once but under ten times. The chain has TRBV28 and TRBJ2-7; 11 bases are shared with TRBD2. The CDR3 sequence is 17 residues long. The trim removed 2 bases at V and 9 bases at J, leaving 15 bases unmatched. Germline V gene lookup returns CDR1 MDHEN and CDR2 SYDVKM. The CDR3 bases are TGTGCCAGCAGTTTACGATTAGCGGGAGGGTTTGAAGGGGTGCAGTACTTC. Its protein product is CASSLRLAGGFEGVQYF. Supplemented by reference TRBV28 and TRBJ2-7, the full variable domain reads DVKVTQSSRYLVKRTGEKVFLECVQDMDHENMFWYRQDPGLGLRLIYFSYDVKMKEKGDIPEGYSVSREKKERFSLILESASTNQTSMYLCASSLRLAGGFEGVQYFGPGTRLTVT.

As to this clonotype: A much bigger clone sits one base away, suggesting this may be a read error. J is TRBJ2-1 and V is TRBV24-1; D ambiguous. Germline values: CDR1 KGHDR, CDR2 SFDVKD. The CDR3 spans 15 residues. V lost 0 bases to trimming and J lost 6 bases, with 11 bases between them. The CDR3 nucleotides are TGTGCCACCAGTGATTTGTCGTCTTATCGCAATGAGCAGTTCTTC. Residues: CATSDLSSYRNEQFF.